The rows below give T cell receptor beta chains drawn from one sample of a study of cytomegalovirus exposure and HLA in healthy donors. This table comes from immunoSEQ multiplex PCR, and its TCRdb copy is limited to in-frame clones, with some not included. The sample records fewer than 150,000 clones, 67% being singletons. Input material: PBMCs. The receptor set was obtained from a man in his late teens or twenties in good health and CMV-seropositive. Each CDR3 is given with its conserved first and last residue.

V gene,J gene,CDR3 protein
TRBV9,TRBJ2-1,CASSKKPGQTLSSYNEQFF
TRBV28,TRBJ1-5,CASSWNADQPQHF
TRBV2,-,CASSFRSEQYF
TRBV20-1,TRBJ2-2,CSARGDGELFF
TRBV4-1,TRBJ1-1,CASSRAGAGAMNTEAFF
TRBV18,TRBJ1-5,CASSPGGLGSNQPQHF
TRBV6-1,TRBJ1-5,CASSEAISGQPQHF
TRBV7-3,TRBJ2-2,CASSVTAQGDTGELFF
TRBV5-6,TRBJ1-6,CASSVGQGNSPLHF
TRBV11-2,TRBJ2-1,CASSSRLGEQFF
TRBV11-2,TRBJ2-5,CASSRTSGETQYF
TRBV6-5,TRBJ2-7,CASSVSDEGYEQYF
TRBV28,TRBJ1-1,CASTLQQGAVEAFF
TRBV12-5,TRBJ2-5,CASGSDRGSGETQYF
TRBV7-9,TRBJ1-2,CASSDDSYGYTF
TRBV11-3,TRBJ1-6,CASSLTGGSPLHF
TRBV7-9,TRBJ1-2,CASSLDGTPRNYGYTF
TRBV27,TRBJ1-1,CASSLSRLGGTEAFF
TRBV10-3,TRBJ1-3,CAISSSGTGISGNTIYF
TRBV28,TRBJ1-2,CASEGQGANYGYTF
TRBV7-8,TRBJ1-4,CASSLAAGQGREKLFF
TRBV4-2,TRBJ2-1,CASSQDASSGRYNEQFF
TRBV28,TRBJ1-2,CAAKADGTNLGGYGYTF
TRBV5-6,TRBJ2-1,CASSLERGGRGYNEQFF
TRBV5-1,TRBJ2-3,CASSRFSGTSGAFMRDTQYF
TRBV2,TRBJ2-1,CAKLGTSGEDEQFF
TRBV6-4,TRBJ2-1,CASSRIAGWNEQFF
TRBV5-1,TRBJ2-5,CASNGRTGGPLETQYF
TRBV5-1,TRBJ2-3,CASSKVGGRADTQYF
TRBV7-2,TRBJ1-1,CASSLTGGGTEAFF
TRBV6-4,TRBJ1-2,CASSDSNEGRRGYTF
TRBV5-8,TRBJ1-2,CASSLFAGTGKFTYLGGYTF
TRBV30,TRBJ2-5,CARLLAGGETQYF
TRBV4-1,TRBJ2-5,CASSPPGGGETQYF
TRBV6-5,TRBJ1-1,CASSPILRQGCEAFF
TRBV7-9,TRBJ2-7,CASSLGTDSYEQYF
TRBV13,TRBJ1-1,CASRGGLGEAFF
TRBV19,TRBJ2-3,CASTPAGTSGADTQYF
TRBV2,TRBJ2-6,CASSEVGQGTNVLTF
TRBV5-1,TRBJ2-1,CASSGFAGGNEQFF
TRBV6-1,TRBJ1-1,CASSEGTGGSEAFF
TRBV2,TRBJ1-2,CASSERGGQGMDGYTF
TRBV9,TRBJ2-5,CASSLGASGTETQYF
TRBV6-1,TRBJ2-5,CASTLAGIQETQYF
TRBV5-1,TRBJ2-5,CASSIYRETQYF
TRBV7-9,TRBJ2-4,CSSSAGGLAGILAKNIQYF
TRBV6-5,TRBJ2-7,CASSYGTASTYEQYF
TRBV18,TRBJ1-6,CASSPLGQGPNSPLHF
TRBV18,TRBJ2-3,CASSPRPAPDTQYF
TRBV27,TRBJ2-5,CASSLWANLRGAQKETQYF
TRBV5-4,TRBJ2-4,CASSSLTSGGARRNIQYF
TRBV4-2,TRBJ2-3,CASSQNSGHTDTQYF
TRBV7-3,TRBJ1-2,CASSTLQGTFYGYTF
TRBV5-6,TRBJ2-7,CASSFGTGDYEQYF
TRBV5-1,TRBJ1-2,CASSLAAGGYTF
TRBV29-1,TRBJ2-1,CSVHYRGNEQFF
TRBV25-1,TRBJ1-4,CASSEYRTGVSTNEKLFF
TRBV6-5,TRBJ1-1,CASSYRTGTAEAFF
TRBV30,TRBJ2-7,CAWSWEGSGEQYF